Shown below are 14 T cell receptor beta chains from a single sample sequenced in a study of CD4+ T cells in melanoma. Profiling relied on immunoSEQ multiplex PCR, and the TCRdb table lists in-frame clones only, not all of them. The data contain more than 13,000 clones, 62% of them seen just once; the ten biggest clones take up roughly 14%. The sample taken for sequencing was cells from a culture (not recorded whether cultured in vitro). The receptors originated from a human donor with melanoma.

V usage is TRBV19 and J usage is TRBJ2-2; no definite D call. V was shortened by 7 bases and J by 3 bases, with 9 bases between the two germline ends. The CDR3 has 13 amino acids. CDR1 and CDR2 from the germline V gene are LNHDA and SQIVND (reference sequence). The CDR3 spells CASTNLHTGELFF. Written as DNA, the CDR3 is TGTGCCAGTACTAACCTTCACACCGGGGAGCTGTTTTTT.

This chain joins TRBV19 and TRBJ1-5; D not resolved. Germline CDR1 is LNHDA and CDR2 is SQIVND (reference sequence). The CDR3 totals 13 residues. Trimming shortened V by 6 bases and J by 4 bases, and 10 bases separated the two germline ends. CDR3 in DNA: TGTGCCAGTAGCTCACGGCTTAATCAGCCCCAGCATTTT. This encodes CASSSRLNQPQHF. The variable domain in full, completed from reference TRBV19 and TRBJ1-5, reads DGGITQSPKYLFRKEGQNVTLSCEQNLNHDAMYWYRQDPGQGLRLIYYSQIVNDFQKGDIAEGYSVSREKKESFPLTVTSAQKNPTAFYLCASSSRLNQPQHFGDGTRLSIL.

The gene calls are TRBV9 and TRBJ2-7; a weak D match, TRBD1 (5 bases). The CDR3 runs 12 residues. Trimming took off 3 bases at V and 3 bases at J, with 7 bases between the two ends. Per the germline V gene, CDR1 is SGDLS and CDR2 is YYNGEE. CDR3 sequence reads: CASSAQGYEQYF. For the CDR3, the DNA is TGTGCCAGCAGCGCCCAGGGCTACGAGCAGTACTTC. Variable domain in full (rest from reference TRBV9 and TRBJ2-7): DSGVTQTPKHLITATGQRVTLRCSPRSGDLSVYWYQQSLDQGLQFLIQYYNGEERAKGNILERFSAQQFPDLHSELNLSSLELGDSALYFCASSAQGYEQYFGPGTRLTVT.

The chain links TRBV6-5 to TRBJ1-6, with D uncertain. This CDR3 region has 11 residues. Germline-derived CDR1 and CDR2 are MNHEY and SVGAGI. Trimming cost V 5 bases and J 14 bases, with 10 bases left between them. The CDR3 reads CASSEGPSLHF. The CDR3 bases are TGTGCCAGCAGTGAAGGACCGTCCCTCCACTTT.

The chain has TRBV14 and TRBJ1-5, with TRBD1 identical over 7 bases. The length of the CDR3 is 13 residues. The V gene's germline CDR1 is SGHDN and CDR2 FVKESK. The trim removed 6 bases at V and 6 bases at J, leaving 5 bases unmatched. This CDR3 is CASSRTGSQPQHF. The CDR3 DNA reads TGTGCCAGCAGTCGGACAGGCAGTCAGCCCCAGCATTTT.

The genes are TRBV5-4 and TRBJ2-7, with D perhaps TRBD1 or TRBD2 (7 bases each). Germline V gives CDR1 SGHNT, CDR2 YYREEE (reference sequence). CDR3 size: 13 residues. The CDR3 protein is CGLRKQGGDEQYF. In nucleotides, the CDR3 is TGTGGATTACGAAAGCAGGGGGGGGACGAGCAGTACTTC.

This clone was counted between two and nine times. CDR3 protein: CSVDETLAGDFQYF. CDR3 in DNA: TGCAGCGTTGACGAGACGCTAGCGGGGGACTTTCAGTATTTT. The genes are TRBV29-1 and TRBJ2-3, with 10 bases that match TRBD2. The CDR3 loop spans 14 amino acids. The V gene end was trimmed by 3 bases and the J gene end by 12 bases; junction bases not matched to a gene: 12. CDR1 SQVTM and CDR2 ANQGSEA come from the germline V gene.

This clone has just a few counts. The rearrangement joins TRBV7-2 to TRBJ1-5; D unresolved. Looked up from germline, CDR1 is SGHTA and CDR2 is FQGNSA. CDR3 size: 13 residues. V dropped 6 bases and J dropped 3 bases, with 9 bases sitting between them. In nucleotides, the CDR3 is TGTGCCAGCAGACGTGGTAACAATCAGCCCCAGCATTTT. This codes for CASRRGNNQPQHF.

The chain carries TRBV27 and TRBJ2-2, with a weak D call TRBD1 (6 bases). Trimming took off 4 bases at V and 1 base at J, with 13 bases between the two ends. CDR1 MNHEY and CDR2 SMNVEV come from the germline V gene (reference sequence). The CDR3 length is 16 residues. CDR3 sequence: CASSSSGQLNTGELFF. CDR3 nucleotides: TGTGCCAGCAGTTCGAGCGGACAGTTGAACACCGGGGAGCTGTTTTTT.

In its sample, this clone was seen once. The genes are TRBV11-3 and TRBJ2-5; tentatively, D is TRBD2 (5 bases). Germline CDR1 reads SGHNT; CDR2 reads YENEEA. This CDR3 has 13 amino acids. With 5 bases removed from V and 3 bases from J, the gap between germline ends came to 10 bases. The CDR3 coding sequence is TGTGCCAGCAGCCGGGAACGGGAAGAGACCCAGTACTTC. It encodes CASSREREETQYF.

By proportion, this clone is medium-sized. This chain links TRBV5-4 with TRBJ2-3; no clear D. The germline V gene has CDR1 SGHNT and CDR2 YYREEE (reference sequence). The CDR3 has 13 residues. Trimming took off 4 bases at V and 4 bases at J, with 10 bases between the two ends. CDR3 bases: TGTGCCAGCAGCCGCACTTCACCAGATACGCAGTATTTT. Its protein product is CASSRTSPDTQYF.

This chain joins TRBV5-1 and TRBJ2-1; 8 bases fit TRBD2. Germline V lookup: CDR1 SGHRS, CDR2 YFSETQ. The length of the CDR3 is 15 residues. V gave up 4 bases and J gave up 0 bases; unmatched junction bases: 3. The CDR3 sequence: CASSLSGSSYNEQFF. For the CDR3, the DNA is TGCGCCAGCAGCCTGAGCGGGAGCTCCTACAATGAGCAGTTCTTC.

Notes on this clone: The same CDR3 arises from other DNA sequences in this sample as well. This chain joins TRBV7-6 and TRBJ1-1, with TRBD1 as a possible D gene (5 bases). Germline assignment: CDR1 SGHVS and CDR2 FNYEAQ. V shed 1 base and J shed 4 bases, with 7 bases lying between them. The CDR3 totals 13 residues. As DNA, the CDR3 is TGTGCCAGCAGCTTAGGGGGGGTCACTGAAGCTTTCTTT. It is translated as CASSLGGVTEAFF.

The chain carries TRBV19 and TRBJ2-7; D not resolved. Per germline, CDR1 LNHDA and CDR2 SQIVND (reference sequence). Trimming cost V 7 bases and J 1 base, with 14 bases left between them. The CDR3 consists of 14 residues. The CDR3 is CASNENGVSYEQYF. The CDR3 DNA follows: TGTGCCAGTAACGAAAATGGGGTATCCTACGAGCAGTACTTC.